The sequence of this TCR beta chain was determined in a study of T-cell memory formation after mild COVID-19. As for the study in general: TCR clusters were largely donor specific.

The study's findings and limits: A subset of responding clones appeared in pre-infection memory, suggesting cross-reactive memory joined.

Researchers used 5'RACE with constant-segment primers to make TCR alpha and TCR beta cDNA libraries that carry sample barcodes and UMIs. TCRdb independently ran MiXCR on the 5' RACE reads; one entry per CDR3 protein. The table includes some 310,000 distinct CDR3 sequences, 20% to 25% detected once. Of note for this clonotype: Its antigen is not identified.

This CDR3 comprises 14 residues. Trimming left V 3 bases short and J 1 base short, with 9 bases between. Germline V lookup: CDR1 MNHNS, CDR2 SASEGT. This TCR was sampled from a man aged 18 to 35 who had mild COVID-19 (a few samples of this study predate the infection). Cell type and time point are not known. Sequencing was done on a sample of PBMCs or a T cell subset sorted from them (not recorded which). The chain carries TRBV6-1 and TRBJ1-2; D might be TRBD1 (5 bases). For the CDR3, the DNA is TGTGCCAGCAGTGAGACAGCAGTTAACTATGGCTACACCTTC. Its translation: CASSETAVNYGYTF.